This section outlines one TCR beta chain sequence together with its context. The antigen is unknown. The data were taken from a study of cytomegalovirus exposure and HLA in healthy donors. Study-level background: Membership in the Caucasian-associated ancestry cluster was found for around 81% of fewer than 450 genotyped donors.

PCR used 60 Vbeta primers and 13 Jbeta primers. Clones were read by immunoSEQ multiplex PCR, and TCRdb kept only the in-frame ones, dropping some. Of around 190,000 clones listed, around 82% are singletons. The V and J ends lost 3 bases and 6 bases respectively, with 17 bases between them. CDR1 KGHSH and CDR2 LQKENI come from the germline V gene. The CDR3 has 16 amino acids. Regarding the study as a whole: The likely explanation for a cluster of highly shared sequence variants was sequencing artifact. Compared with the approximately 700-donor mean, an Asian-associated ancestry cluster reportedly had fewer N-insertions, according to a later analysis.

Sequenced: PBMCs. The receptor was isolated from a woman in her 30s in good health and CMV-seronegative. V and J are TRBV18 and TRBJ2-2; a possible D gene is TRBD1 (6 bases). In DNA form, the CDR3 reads TGTGCCAGCTCACCTCTACAGGGTCTGGATGCCGGGGAGCTGTTTTTT. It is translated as CASSPLQGLDAGELFF.